Following are 23 T cell receptor beta chains from one sample sequenced in a study of CD8 T cells in Susac syndrome. With random hexamers, about 0.45 to 1 ug RNA was reverse transcribed. MiXCR, run by TCRdb on the immunoSEQ multiplex PCR reads, gives a single entry per CDR3 protein. The sample contains 100,000 to 150,000 distinct CDR3 sequences, around 75% of which appear only once. The material sequenced was CD8+ T cells from PBMCs. All receptors come from a human donor with multiple sclerosis.

Only one count was recorded for this clonotype. The J gene is TRBJ2-1, the V gene TRBV5-1, with a tentative D call TRBD1 (5 bases). The CDR3 spans 15 residues. V was trimmed by 3 bases and J by 0 bases, leaving 10 bases between them. The V gene's germline CDR1 is SGHRS and CDR2 YFSETQ. CDR3: CASSWTRASYNEQFF. The CDR3 region has the DNA TGCGCCAGCAGCTGGACCAGGGCCTCCTACAATGAGCAGTTCTTC. The full variable domain, rest sourced from reference TRBV5-1 and TRBJ2-1, is KAGVTQTPRYLIKTRGQQVTLSCSPISGHRSVSWYQQTPGQGLQFLFEYFSETQRNKGNFPGRFSGRQFSNSRSEMNVSTLELGDSALYLCASSWTRASYNEQFFGPGTRLTVL.

V and J are TRBV7-9 and TRBJ1-5, with 7 bases that match TRBD1. The germline gives CDR1 SEHNR, CDR2 FQNEAQ (reference sequence). The CDR3 has 15 amino acids. J gave up 6 bases and V 4 bases, and 9 bases lay outside the gene matches. The DNA of the CDR3 is TGTGCCAGCAGCTCCACAGGGGCGTGGAGTCAGCCCCAGCATTTT. It specifies CASSSTGAWSQPQHF.

This clonotype occurred once. The chain has TRBV30 and TRBJ2-3; no firm D call. Germline assignment: CDR1 GTSNPN and CDR2 SVGIG (reference sequence). V was shortened by 2 bases and J by 2 bases, with 8 bases between the two germline ends. This CDR3 contains 13 residues. The chain's CDR3 is CAWSWAPTDTQYF. Here the CDR3 DNA reads TGTGCCTGGAGTTGGGCCCCCACAGATACGCAGTATTTT.

The V gene is TRBV27, the J gene TRBJ2-7; 13 positions agree with TRBD2. The CDR3 sequence is 15 residues long. CDR1 is MNHEY and CDR2 is SMNVEV in the germline V gene (reference sequence). The J segment lost 3 bases and the V segment lost 6 bases, leaving 5 bases of the junction unmatched. CDR3 nucleotide sequence: TGTGCCAGCAGACGACTAGCGGGGGGAATCTACGAGCAGTACTTC. Protein: CASRRLAGGIYEQYF.

The chain has TRBV19 and TRBJ2-1; D unresolved. V lost 5 bases to trimming and J lost 8 bases, with 16 bases between them. The CDR3 loop spans 14 amino acids. From germline, CDR1 is LNHDA and CDR2 SQIVND (reference sequence). This CDR3 reads CASSLPAREDEQFF. CDR3 in DNA: TGTGCCAGTAGTCTTCCGGCAAGGGAAGATGAGCAGTTCTTC.

This clonotype was seen just once. The chain uses TRBV30 and TRBJ2-5; TRBD2 might be the D (5 bases). The CDR3 spans 14 residues. V dropped 4 bases and J dropped 5 bases, with 17 bases sitting between them. CDR1 GTSNPN and CDR2 SVGIG come from the germline V gene (reference sequence). The CDR3 sequence is CAWTLVGVGETQYF. The CDR3 nucleotides read TGTGCCTGGACCTTAGTCGGGGTAGGGGAGACCCAGTACTTC.

This clonotype was seen more than once but under ten times. V and J are TRBV6-1 and TRBJ1-5; 7 bases fit TRBD1. Unmatched junction bases numbered 6, after V lost 6 bases and J lost 4 bases. The CDR3 extends over 14 amino acids. Germline CDR1 and CDR2: MNHNS and SASEGT. The CDR3 DNA follows: TGTGCCAGCAGCATCGGGACAGTTAATCAGCCCCAGCATTTT. Translating gives CASSIGTVNQPQHF.

CDR3 protein: CASSLGPLGYGYTF. The CDR3 nucleotides are TGTGCCAGCAGTTTGGGGCCACTGGGCTATGGCTACACCTTC. The rearrangement links TRBV12-3 or TRBV12-4 to TRBJ1-2; a possible D gene is TRBD1 (5 bases). The CDR3 sequence is 14 residues long. The germline V and J ends were trimmed by 3 bases and 4 bases, with 12 bases remaining between them.

The chain employs TRBV19 and TRBJ1-5, with 10 bases that match TRBD1. V lost 4 bases, J lost 4 bases, and 4 bases stayed unmatched. Per the germline V gene, CDR1 is LNHDA and CDR2 is SQIVND (reference sequence). The CDR3 has 15 residues. The CDR3 reads CASSTGQGWNQPQHF. The DNA for the CDR3 is TGTGCCAGTAGTACGGGACAGGGGTGGAATCAGCCCCAGCATTTT.

The rearrangement uses TRBV28 and TRBJ2-3; D is perhaps TRBD1 (5 bases). The V end was cut by 7 bases, the J end by 4 bases, with 18 bases between. This CDR3 is 15 amino acids long. Germline V CDR1 and CDR2: MDHEN, SYDVKM. The CDR3 DNA is TGTGCCAGCAACAGGAGAGGCGTGGGCGCAGATACGCAGTATTTT. Its protein is CASNRRGVGADTQYF.

This chain links TRBV2 with TRBJ2-7; TRBD2 is a possible D gene (5 bases). This CDR3 has 15 amino acids. CDR1 and CDR2 from the germline V gene are SNHLY and FYNNEI. The V end was cut by 4 bases, the J end by 0 bases, with 13 bases between. CDR3 residues: CASSGPAVSSYEQYV. As DNA, the CDR3 is TGTGCCAGCAGTGGACCAGCGGTGAGCTCCTACGAGCAGTACGTC.

The chain uses TRBV15 and TRBJ2-1, with D perhaps TRBD2 (6 bases). The V and J ends lost 0 bases and 8 bases respectively, with 14 bases between them. The CDR3 length is 15 residues. Per germline, CDR1 LNHNV and CDR2 YYDKDF (reference sequence). CDR3 coding DNA: TGTGCCACCAGCAGAGATCTGTCGGGGGACGATGAGCAGTTCTTC. It is translated as CATSRDLSGDDEQFF.

The J gene is TRBJ1-5, the V gene TRBV28, with D unresolved. Deletions cut 3 bases from V and 4 bases from J, with 13 bases between. This CDR3 has 15 amino acids. Germline V gene data show CDR1 as MDHEN and CDR2 as SYDVKM. For the CDR3, the DNA is TGTGCCAGCAGTTTGAAAGATTTCTCTAATCAGCCCCAGCATTTT. This codes for CASSLKDFSNQPQHF. Drawing the rest from reference TRBV28 and TRBJ1-5, the complete variable domain is DVKVTQSSRYLVKRTGEKVFLECVQDMDHENMFWYRQDPGLGLRLIYFSYDVKMKEKGDIPEGYSVSREKKERFSLILESASTNQTSMYLCASSLKDFSNQPQHFGDGTRLSIL.

The chain links TRBV12-3 or TRBV12-4 to TRBJ1-2; D uncertain. CDR3 size: 14 residues. V shed 3 bases and J shed 0 bases, with 8 bases lying between them. CDR3 sequence (DNA): TGTGCCAGCAGTTTTAGGCAGACTAACTATGGCTACACCTTC. As protein: CASSFRQTNYGYTF.

The chain is built from TRBV19 and TRBJ1-5; weak D call: TRBD1 (5 bases). Trimming took 6 bases from V and 0 from J, leaving 15 bases between them. CDR1 and CDR2 from the germline V gene are LNHDA and SQIVND (reference sequence). This CDR3 contains 16 residues. In DNA form, the CDR3 reads TGTGCCAGTAGCGATCGGGGGGTTTATAGCAATCAGCCCCAGCATTTT. Its protein product is CASSDRGVYSNQPQHF.

The chain uses TRBV4-3 and TRBJ2-3; D uncertain. From germline, CDR1 is LGHNA and CDR2 YSLEER. Deletions cut 0 bases from V and 6 bases from J, with 13 bases between. The CDR3 loop spans 15 amino acids. The CDR3 reads CASSQDLLGSDTQYF. Here the CDR3 DNA reads TGCGCCAGCAGCCAAGATCTGTTGGGTTCTGATACGCAGTATTTT.

The CDR3 loop reads CASSQEPRVQETQYF. CDR3 DNA sequence: TGTGCCAGCAGCCAAGAGCCGCGGGTTCAAGAGACCCAGTACTTC. This chain connects TRBV14 to TRBJ2-5, with D possibly being TRBD2 (5 bases). The V end was cut by 0 bases, the J end by 2 bases, with 10 bases between. This CDR3 has 15 residues. CDR1 and CDR2 from the germline V gene are SGHDN and FVKESK.

This rearrangement joins TRBV12-5 to TRBJ2-7; possibly TRBD1 for D (6 bases). Germline values: CDR1 LGHNT, CDR2 FRNRAP. This CDR3 has 12 residues. CDR3 DNA: TGTGCCCGGACAGATACCAACCACGAGCAGTACTTC. It yields the protein CARTDTNHEQYF. The entire variable domain, with the rest obtained from reference TRBV12-5 and TRBJ2-7, is as follows: DARVTQTPRHKVTEMGQEVTMRCQPILGHNTVFWYRQTMMQGLELLAYFRNRAPLDDSGMPKDRFSAEMPDATLATLKIQPSEPRDSAVYFCARTDTNHEQYFGPGTRLTVT.

This clonotype was picked up a small number of times. This chain joins TRBV7-8 and TRBJ1-4, with TRBD1 matching 12 bases. Germline CDR1 reads SGHVS; CDR2 reads FQNEAQ. The CDR3 length is 18 residues. V lost 3 bases, J lost 8 bases, and 13 bases stayed unmatched. In DNA, the CDR3 is TGTGCCAGCAGCTTGTATTGGGGACAGGGGGCTTTATACGAAAAACTGTTTTTT. It is translated as CASSLYWGQGALYEKLFF.

The V call is TRBV6-1, the J call TRBJ1-1; 7 bases match TRBD1. CDR1 MNHNS and CDR2 SASEGT come from the germline V gene. This CDR3 has 15 residues. After removal of 2 bases from V and 2 bases from J, the junction contained 5 bases not matched to a gene. CDR3 bases: TGTGCCAGCAGTGAAATGGCAGGGGGTAACACTGAAGCTTTCTTT. As protein: CASSEMAGGNTEAFF.

The V call is TRBV2, the J call TRBJ2-7; D is uncertain. The CDR3 runs to 11 residues. The germline CDR1 and CDR2 sequences are SNHLY and FYNNEI. Trimming stripped 6 bases from V and 3 bases from J, with 6 bases between. The CDR3 here is CASRDVYEQYF. DNA for the CDR3: TGTGCCAGCAGGGACGTCTACGAGCAGTACTTC.

The chain links TRBV21-1 to TRBJ2-7; the table's D call of TRBD2 was not tested on the DNA. TRBV21-1 is a pseudogene segment. This CDR3 spans 16 amino acids. The DNA of the CDR3 is TGTGCCAGCAGCATCCCCATGGGAGGGATAGCCTACGAGCAGTACGTC. This gives the protein CASSIPMGGIAYEQYV.

V usage is TRBV30 and J usage is TRBJ1-5; 9 nucleotides agree with TRBD1. Losses at the gene ends were 4 bases for V and 4 bases for J; bases not matched to a gene: 5. The CDR3 totals 14 residues. Germline CDR1 GTSNPN, CDR2 SVGIG (reference sequence). The chain's CDR3 is CAWTPTGGNQPQHF. In nucleotides, the CDR3 is TGTGCCTGGACCCCGACAGGGGGTAATCAGCCCCAGCATTTT.